A single T cell receptor (beta chain) is shown here with its context. Its antigen target is currently unknown. Per-base qualities were not stored, and no clone one base away is much larger. The sample originates from a study of siplizumab effects on memory and regulatory T cells (dated by TCRdb to between 2019 and 2020). Regarding the study in general: The study looked at the effect of siplizumab, an anti-CD2 antibody, on alloreactive T-cell subsets in allogeneic mixed lymphocyte reactions made from human PBMCs.

The library was built by means of the immunoSEQ multiplex PCR assay. The deep sequencing platform assayed 90,000 to 100,000 TCR templates per sample. Genomic DNA extracted from sorted T cells was the material used for TCRbeta CDR3 sequencing. Regarding the original processing steps: The R programming language was used for clonal analysis of the TCRbeta CDR3 data. Alloreactive CD4+ and CD8+ clones were identified by comparing unstimulated samples to CFSE-low samples taken after the reaction. Alloreactive CD4+ clones were assigned to regulatory or non-regulatory origin by matching sequences to sorted unstimulated Treg and non-Treg repertoires. TCRdb carries this immuneACCESS record with in-frame sequences only. Its versions omit some clonotypes, under half of them owing to an unresolved V gene in the studies checked, with the rest unexplained. V and J calls plus clone size are reproduced from that table; the DNA served to infer D and trimming. The table for this sample lists about 69,000 clones; 88% of them were counted only once. The ten top clones hold 1.5% to 2% of the sample.

Sorted unstimulated T cells and proliferating T cells recovered from mixed lymphocyte reactions underwent TCRbeta CDR3 sequencing. Fresh whole blood from fewer than 12 HLA-typed healthy donors was used to isolate PBMCs. To map where alloreactive clones came from, CD4+ regulatory T cells in the unstimulated state were FACS-sorted. From the cysteine through the phenylalanine, the CDR3 covers 16 amino acids. This entry keeps only the CDR3 DNA: 48 bases, framed from base 1. V is cut back by 1 base and J by 4 bases, with 6 bases in the junction unmatched. The germline V gene (reference sequence) supplies CDR1 SEHNR and CDR2 FQNEAQ. The investigation overall reported the following: Siplizumab significantly reduced the cumulative frequency of alloreactive sequences traceable to unstimulated CD4+ memory T cells. Whether proliferating Tregs from siplizumab cultures actually had suppressive function was not functionally confirmed. Greater diversity appeared to be present in unstimulated naive T cells than in memory T cells, and a substantial contribution to the alloresponse seemed to be made by naive cells. Roughly 75-97% of proliferating CD4+ or CD8+ clones could not be assigned a naive or memory phenotype. Among mappable alloreactive CD4+ clones, an average Treg-derived fraction of almost 70% was observed with siplizumab, compared with approximately 25% in control reactions. Sequences below about 10^-5 frequency were poorly captured, so only a minor fraction of alloreactive clones could be mapped to unstimulated subsets.

The clonotype originates from a human donor in good health. The V and J segments used are TRBV7-9 and TRBJ2-3, with TRBD2 matching 9 junction bases. Sequenced sample: Tregs sorted from blood. The CDR3 region: CASSLGEGLAADTQYF. The nucleotides are TGTGCCAGCAGCTTAGGGGAGGGACTAGCCGCAGATACGCAGTATTTT.